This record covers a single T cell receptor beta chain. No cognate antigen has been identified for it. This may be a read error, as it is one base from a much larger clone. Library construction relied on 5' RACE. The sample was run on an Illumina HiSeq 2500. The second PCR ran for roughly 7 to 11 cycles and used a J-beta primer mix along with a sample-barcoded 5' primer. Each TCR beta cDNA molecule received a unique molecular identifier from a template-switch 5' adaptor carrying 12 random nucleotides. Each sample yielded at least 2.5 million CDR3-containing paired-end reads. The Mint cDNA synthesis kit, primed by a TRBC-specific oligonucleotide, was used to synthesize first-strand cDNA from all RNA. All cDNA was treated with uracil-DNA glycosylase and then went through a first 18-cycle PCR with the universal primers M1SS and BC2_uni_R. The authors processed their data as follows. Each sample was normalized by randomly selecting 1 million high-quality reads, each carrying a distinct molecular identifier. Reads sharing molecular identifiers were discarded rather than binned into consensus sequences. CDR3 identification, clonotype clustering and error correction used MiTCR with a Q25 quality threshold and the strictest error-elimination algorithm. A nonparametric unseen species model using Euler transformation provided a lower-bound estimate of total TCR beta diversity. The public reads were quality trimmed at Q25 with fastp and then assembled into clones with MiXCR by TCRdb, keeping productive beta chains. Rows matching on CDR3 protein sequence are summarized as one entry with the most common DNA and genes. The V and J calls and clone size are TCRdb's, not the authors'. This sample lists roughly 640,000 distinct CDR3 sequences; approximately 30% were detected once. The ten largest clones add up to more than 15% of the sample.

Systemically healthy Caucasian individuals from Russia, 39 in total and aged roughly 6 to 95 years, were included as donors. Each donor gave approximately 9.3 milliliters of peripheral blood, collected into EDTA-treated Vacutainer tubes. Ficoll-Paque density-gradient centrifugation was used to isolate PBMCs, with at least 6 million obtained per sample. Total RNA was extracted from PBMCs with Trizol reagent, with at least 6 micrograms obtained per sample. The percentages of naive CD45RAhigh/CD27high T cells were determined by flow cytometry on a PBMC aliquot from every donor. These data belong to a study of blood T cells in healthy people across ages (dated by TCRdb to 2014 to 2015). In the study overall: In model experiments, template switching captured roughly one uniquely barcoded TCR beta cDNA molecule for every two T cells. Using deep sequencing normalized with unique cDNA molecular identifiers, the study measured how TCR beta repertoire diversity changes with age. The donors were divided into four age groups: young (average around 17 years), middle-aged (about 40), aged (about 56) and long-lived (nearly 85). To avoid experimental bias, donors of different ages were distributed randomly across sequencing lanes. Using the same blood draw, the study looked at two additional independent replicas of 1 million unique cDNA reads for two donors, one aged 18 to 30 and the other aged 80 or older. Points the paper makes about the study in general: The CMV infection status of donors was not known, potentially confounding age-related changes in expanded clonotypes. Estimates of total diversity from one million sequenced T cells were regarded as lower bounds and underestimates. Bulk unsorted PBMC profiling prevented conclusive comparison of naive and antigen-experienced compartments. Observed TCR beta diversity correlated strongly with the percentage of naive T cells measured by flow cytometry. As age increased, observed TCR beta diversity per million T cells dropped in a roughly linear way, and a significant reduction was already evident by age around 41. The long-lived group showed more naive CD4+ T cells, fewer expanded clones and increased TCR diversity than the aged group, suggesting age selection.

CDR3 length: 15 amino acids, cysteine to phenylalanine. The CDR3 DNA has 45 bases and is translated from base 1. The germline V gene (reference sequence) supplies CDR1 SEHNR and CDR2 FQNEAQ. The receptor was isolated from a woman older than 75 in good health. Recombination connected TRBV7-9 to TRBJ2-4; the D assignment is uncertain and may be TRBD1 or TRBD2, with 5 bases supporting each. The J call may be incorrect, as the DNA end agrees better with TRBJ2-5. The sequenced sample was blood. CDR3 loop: CASREVRTLEETQYF. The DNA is TGTGCCAGCAGGGAGGTCAGGACATTAGAAGAGACCCAGTACTTC.